This record concerns one TCR beta chain sequence. No antigen is known for it. A much larger clone differs from this one at a single base, so this may be a read error. CDR1 ENHRY and CDR2 SYGVKD come from the germline V gene. Trimming removed 11 bases at V and 0 bases at J, with 14 bases between. The CDR3 sequence is 13 residues long. This entry comes from a study of T cells in Graves' hyperthyroidism and ophthalmopathy. Study-wide results and caveats: The blood repertoire included most of the expanded thyroid clonotypes above 0.001.

Patients aged 18 to 65 had newly diagnosed hyperthyroidism of under 2 months' duration. Regions amplified from RNA transcripts were the TCR beta CDR3 regions. TCR CDR3 regions were first amplified by RT-PCR with HTBI primers. TCRdb independently ran MiXCR on the multiplex PCR reads; one entry per CDR3 protein. This table holds roughly 740,000 distinct CDR3 sequences, about a sixth found once. The TCR originated in a man aged 18 to 30 with Graves' hyperthyroidism. Sequencing was carried out using blood. The chain employs TRBV10-3 and TRBJ2-7, with a possible D match to TRBD2 (6 bases). CDR3 loop: CALRVSGSYEQYF. As DNA, the CDR3 is TGTGCCCTCCGGGTTAGCGGCTCCTACGAGCAGTACTTC.